The present T cell receptor beta chain was sequenced within a study of T cells in Graves' hyperthyroidism and ophthalmopathy. Comment on this clonotype: What it binds is unknown. A read error is possible here, since a much larger clone lies one base away.

Study conclusions and caveats: Ophthalmopathy cases were set apart from stable hyperthyroidism by a 13 V-J model. Peripheral blood also featured most of the thyroid clonotypes expanded above 0.001.

For Graves' hyperthyroidism to be stable, ophthalmopathy could not progress within 18 months. PBMCs came from roughly 10 ml fresh peripheral blood. From germline, CDR1 is SQVTM and CDR2 ANQGSEA. This CDR3 has 13 amino acids. TCR beta CDR3 sequences were amplified from RNA transcripts. TCR CDR3 underwent first-round RT-PCR with the HTBI primer set. TCRdb independently ran MiXCR on the multiplex PCR reads; one entry per CDR3 protein. The sample carries about 840,000 distinct CDR3 sequences, more than 30% recorded once. The chain employs TRBV29-1 and TRBJ2-7, with a possible D match to TRBD2 (6 bases). The sequence came from a man younger than 35 with Graves' hyperthyroidism. Sequencing used blood. The CDR3 region is CSVSRGFAYERYF. The CDR3 nucleotides are TGCAGCGTTAGTCGGGGGTTCGCATACGAGCGGTACTTC.